The TCR beta chain under discussion was sequenced for a study of T cells in Graves' hyperthyroidism and ophthalmopathy. Study-wide context: Peripheral blood collection took place at initial diagnosis, before any treatment.

This clonotype came up many times. Its antigen is not identified. Findings of the study overall: Most clonotypes expanded in the thyroid (above 0.001) were also present in blood.

Using around 10 ml of fresh peripheral blood, PBMCs were prepared. Trimming removed 1 base from V and 3 bases from J, with 15 bases in between. Germline values: CDR1 ENHRY, CDR2 SYGVKD. The CDR3 is made up of 17 amino acids. It was RNA transcripts that yielded the amplified TCR beta CDR3 regions. Carried out on the TCR CDR3, a first-round RT-PCR used the HTBI primer set. MiXCR, applied by TCRdb to the multiplex PCR reads, yields one record per CDR3 protein. Here the sample spans about 290,000 distinct CDR3 sequences, 12% to 15% being singletons. The chain has TRBV10-3 and TRBJ2-2; D perhaps matches TRBD1 (6 bases). This clonotype originated in a woman aged 40-49 years with Graves' hyperthyroidism. Material: blood. CDR3: CAISEFATGQDTGELFF. The CDR3 nucleotides are TGTGCCATCAGTGAGTTCGCGACAGGACAAGACACCGGGGAGCTGTTTTTT.